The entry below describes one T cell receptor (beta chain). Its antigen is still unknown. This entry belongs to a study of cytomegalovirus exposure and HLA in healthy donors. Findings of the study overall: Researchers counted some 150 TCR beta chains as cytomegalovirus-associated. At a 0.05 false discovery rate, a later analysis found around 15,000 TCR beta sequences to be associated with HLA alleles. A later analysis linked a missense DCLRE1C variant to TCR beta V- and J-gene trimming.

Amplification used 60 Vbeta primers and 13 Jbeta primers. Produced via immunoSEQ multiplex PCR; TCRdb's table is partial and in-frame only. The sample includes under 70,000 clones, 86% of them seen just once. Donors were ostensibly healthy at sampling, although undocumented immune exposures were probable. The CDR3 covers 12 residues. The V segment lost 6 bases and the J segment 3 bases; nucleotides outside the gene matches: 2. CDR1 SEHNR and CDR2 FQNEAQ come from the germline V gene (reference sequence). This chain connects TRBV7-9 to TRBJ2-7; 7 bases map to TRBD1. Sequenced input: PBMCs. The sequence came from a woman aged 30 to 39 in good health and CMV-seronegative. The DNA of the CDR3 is TGTGCCAGCAGTTGGGACAGCTACGAGCAGTACTTC. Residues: CASSWDSYEQYF.